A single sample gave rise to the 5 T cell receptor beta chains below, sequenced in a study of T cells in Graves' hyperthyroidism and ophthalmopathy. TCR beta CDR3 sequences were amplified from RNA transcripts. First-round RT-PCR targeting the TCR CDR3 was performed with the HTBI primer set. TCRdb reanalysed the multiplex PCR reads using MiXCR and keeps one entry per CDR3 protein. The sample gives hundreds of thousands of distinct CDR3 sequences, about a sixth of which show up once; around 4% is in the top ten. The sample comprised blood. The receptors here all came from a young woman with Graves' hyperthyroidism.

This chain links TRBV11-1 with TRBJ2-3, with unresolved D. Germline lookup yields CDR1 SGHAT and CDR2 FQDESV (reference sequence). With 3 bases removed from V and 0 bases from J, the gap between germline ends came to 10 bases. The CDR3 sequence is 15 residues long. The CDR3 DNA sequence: TGTGCCAGCAGCTTCGGAGTTACTAGCACAGATACGCAGTATTTT. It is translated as CASSFGVTSTDTQYF.

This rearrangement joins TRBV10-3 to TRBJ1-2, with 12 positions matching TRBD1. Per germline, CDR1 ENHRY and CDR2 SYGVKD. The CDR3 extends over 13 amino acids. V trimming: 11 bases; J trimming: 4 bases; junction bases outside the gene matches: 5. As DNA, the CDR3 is TGTGCCCTCGGGACAGGGGGCTTCTATGGCTACACCTTC. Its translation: CALGTGGFYGYTF.

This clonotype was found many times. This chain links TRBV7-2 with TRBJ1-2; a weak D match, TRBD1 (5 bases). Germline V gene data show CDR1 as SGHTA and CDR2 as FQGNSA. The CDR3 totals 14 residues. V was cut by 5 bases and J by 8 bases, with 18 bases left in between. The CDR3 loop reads CASSRLLGTEGYTF. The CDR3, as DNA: TGTGCCAGCAGCCGACTGCTTGGGACGGAAGGCTACACCTTC.

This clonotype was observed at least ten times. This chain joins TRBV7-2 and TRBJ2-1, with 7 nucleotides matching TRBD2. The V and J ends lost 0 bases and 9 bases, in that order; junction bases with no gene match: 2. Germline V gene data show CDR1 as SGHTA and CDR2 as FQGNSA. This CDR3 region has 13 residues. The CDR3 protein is CASSLAPGGEQFF. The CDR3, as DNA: TGTGCCAGCAGCTTAGCACCGGGAGGTGAGCAGTTCTTC.

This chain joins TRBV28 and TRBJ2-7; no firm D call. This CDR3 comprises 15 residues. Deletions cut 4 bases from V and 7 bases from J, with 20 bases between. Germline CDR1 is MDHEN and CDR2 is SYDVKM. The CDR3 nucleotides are TGTGCCAGCAGTTCTTCCCCGGACCCCTCGGAGGAGCAGTACTTC. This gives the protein CASSSSPDPSEEQYF. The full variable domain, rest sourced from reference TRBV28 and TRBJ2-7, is DVKVTQSSRYLVKRTGEKVFLECVQDMDHENMFWYRQDPGLGLRLIYFSYDVKMKEKGDIPEGYSVSREKKERFSLILESASTNQTSMYLCASSSSPDPSEEQYFGPGTRLTVT.